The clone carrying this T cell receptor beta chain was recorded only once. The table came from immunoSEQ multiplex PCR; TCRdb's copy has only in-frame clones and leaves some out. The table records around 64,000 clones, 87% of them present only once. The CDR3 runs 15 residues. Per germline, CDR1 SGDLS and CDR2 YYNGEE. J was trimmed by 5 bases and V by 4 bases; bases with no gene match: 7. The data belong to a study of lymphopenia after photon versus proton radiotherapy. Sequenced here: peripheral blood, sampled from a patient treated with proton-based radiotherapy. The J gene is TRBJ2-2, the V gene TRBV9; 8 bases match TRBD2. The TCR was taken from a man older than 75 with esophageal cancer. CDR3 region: CASSPRVAGTGELFF. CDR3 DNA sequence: TGTGCCAGCAGCCCTCGGGTAGCGGGAACCGGGGAGCTGTTTTTT.